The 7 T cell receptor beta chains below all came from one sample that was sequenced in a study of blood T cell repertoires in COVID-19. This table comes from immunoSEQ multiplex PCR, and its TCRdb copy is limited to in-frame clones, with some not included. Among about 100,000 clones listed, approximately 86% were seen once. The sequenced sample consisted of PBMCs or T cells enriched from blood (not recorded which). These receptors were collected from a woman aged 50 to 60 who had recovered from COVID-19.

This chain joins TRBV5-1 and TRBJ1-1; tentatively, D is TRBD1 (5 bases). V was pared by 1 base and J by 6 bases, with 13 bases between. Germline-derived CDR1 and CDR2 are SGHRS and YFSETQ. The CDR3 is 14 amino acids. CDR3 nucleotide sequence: TGCGCCAGCAGCTTGCGACCGACAGTTCCTGAAGCTTTCTTT. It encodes CASSLRPTVPEAFF.

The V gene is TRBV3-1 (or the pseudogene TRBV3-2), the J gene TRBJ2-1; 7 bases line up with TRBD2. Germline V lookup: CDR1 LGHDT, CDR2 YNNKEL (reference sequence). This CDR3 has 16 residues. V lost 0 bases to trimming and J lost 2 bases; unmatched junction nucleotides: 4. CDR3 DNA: TGTGCCAGCAGCCAAGATCAGCGGGGAGCCTACAATGAGCAGTTCTTC. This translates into CASSQDQRGAYNEQFF.

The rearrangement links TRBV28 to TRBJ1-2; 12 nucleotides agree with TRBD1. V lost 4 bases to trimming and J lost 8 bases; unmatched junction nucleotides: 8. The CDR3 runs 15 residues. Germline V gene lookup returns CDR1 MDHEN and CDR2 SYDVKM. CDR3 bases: TGTGCCAGCAGTTCGGAGGGGACAGGGGGCGGCGGCTACACCTTC. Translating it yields CASSSEGTGGGGYTF.

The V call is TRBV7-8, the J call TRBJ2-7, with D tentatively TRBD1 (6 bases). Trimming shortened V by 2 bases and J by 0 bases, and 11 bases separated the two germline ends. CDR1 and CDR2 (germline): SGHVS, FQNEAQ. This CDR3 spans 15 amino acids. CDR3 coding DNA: TGTGCCAGCAGCTTATGGGGGACACTCTCCTACGAGCAGTACTTC. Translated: CASSLWGTLSYEQYF.

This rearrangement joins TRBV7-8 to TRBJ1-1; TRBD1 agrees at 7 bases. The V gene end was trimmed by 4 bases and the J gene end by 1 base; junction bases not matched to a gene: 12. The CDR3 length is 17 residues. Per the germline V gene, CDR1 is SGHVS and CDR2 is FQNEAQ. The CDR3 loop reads CASSSLNRGMKNTEAFF. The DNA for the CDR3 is TGTGCCAGCAGCTCACTTAACAGGGGTATGAAGAACACTGAAGCTTTCTTT.

CDR3 region: CATSTVSAGVVSPYNEQFF. CDR3 nucleotides: TGTGCCACCAGCACAGTCTCAGCGGGAGTGGTTAGTCCCTACAATGAGCAGTTCTTC. The chain uses TRBV15 and TRBJ2-1; the match to TRBD2 covers 8 bases. CDR1 is LNHNV and CDR2 is YYDKDF in the germline V gene (reference sequence). The CDR3 is made up of 19 amino acids. Trimming took 4 bases from V and 2 from J; bases not matched to a gene: 16.

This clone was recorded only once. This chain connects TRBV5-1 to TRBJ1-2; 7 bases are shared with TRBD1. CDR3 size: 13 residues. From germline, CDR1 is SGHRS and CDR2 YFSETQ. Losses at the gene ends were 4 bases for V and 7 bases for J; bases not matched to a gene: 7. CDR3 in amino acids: CASSEGTVGGYTF. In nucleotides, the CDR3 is TGCGCCAGCAGCGAGGGGACAGTCGGTGGCTACACCTTC.